This TCR beta chain was obtained from a study of shared clonotypes between healthy human individuals. Whole-study results and caveats: As a rule, naive subsets had a larger estimated richness than memory subsets. Generation probabilities of non-shared clonotypes were lower (relative to those shared by all four donors). In this cohort, only blood was sampled, and tissue repertoires likely differ.

Only in-frame clones appear in the TCRdb table, and some are missing; sequencing was by immunoSEQ multiplex PCR. The sample contains about 2.3 million clones, around 93% of which appear only once. Regarding this clone: Its antigen is still unknown.

CDR1 and CDR2 from the germline V gene are SGHRS and YFSETQ. The CDR3 is made up of 15 amino acids. V was trimmed by 7 bases and J by 6 bases, leaving 21 bases between them. The chain employs TRBV5-1 and TRBJ2-3; possibly TRBD2 for D (6 bases). This sequence originates from a man aged 18 to 35 in good health. Some clones in this sample may be carry-over from other donors' samples. The sequenced material came from naive CD4+ T cells from PBMCs. The subset here: CD45RA+ positively selected. CDR3 in amino acids: CASLAWTGSMDTQYF. CDR3 bases: TGCGCCAGCCTCGCCTGGACCGGGAGCATGGATACGCAGTATTTT. Full variable domain (rest looked up from reference TRBV5-1 and TRBJ2-3): KAGVTQTPRYLIKTRGQQVTLSCSPISGHRSVSWYQQTPGQGLQFLFEYFSETQRNKGNFPGRFSGRQFSNSRSEMNVSTLELGDSALYLCASLAWTGSMDTQYFGPGTRLTVL.